This note documents a single T cell receptor (beta chain) sequence. Antigen: not known. The V end lost 4 bases, the J end lost 5 bases, and 10 bases lay between the germline ends. Germline values: CDR1 SGHNT, CDR2 YYREEE (reference sequence). This CDR3 comprises 13 residues. Clones were sequenced by immunoSEQ multiplex PCR, and TCRdb holds only the in-frame ones, with some missing. The table records 200,000 or so clones, 94% of them present only once. These data are taken from a study of T cell responses to AZD1222 COVID-19 vaccine. Study findings and constraints: In the spike-specific TCR repertoire, nearly half reportedly target unmutated variant regions. Only after the peak T cell response were repertoires sampled.

This specimen consisted of peripheral blood, obtained on day 0 of AZD1222 vaccination. The chain joins TRBV5-4 to TRBJ2-1; D may be TRBD1 (6 bases). This receptor was taken from an adult in good health. CDR3 sequence: CASSPDSDNEQFF. The CDR3 DNA follows: TGTGCCAGCAGCCCGGACAGCGACAATGAGCAGTTCTTC.